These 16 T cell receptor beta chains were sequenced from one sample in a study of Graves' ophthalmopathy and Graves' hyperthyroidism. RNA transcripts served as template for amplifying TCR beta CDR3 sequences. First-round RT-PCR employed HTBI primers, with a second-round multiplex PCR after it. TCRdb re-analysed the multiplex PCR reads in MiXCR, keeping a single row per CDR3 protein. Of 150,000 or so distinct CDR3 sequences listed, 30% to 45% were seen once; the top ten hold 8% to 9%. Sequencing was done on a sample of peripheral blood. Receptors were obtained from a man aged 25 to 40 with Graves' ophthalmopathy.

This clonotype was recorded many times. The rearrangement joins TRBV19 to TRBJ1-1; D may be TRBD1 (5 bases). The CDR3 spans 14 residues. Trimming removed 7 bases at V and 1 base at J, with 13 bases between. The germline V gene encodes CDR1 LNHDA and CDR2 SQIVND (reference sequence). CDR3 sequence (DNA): TGTGCCAGTACCCCGGGACGGACGAACACTGAAGCTTTCTTT. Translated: CASTPGRTNTEAFF.

Written as DNA, the CDR3 is TGTGCCAGCCTAGCTAGCGGGAGATACGAGCAGTACTTC. Residues: CASLASGRYEQYF. The J gene is TRBJ2-7, the V gene TRBV12-3 or TRBV12-4, with 10 bases lining up with TRBD2. This CDR3 spans 13 amino acids. V shed 8 bases and J 4 bases; nucleotides not matched to a gene: 5.

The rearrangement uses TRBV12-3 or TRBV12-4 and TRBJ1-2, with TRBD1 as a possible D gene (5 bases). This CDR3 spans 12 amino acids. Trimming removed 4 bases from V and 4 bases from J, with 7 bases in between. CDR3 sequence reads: CASSSQVYGYTF. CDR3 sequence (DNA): TGTGCCAGCAGTTCACAGGTCTATGGCTACACCTTC.

The chain's CDR3 is CASSEHWSGTGYEQYF. The CDR3 DNA reads TGTGCCAGCAGTGAACATTGGTCCGGGACAGGGTACGAGCAGTACTTC. The V call is TRBV6-1, the J call TRBJ2-7, with 9 bases identical to TRBD1. Per the germline V gene, CDR1 is MNHNS and CDR2 is SASEGT. J gave up 4 bases and V 2 bases, and 9 bases lay outside the gene matches. The CDR3 is 16 amino acids.

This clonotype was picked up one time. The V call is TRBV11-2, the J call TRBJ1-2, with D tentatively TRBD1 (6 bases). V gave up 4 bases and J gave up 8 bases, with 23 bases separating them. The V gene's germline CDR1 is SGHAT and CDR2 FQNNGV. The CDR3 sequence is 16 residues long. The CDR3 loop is CASSSPRGGGREGYTF. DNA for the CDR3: TGTGCCAGCAGCTCCCCCAGGGGAGGGGGAAGGGAGGGCTACACCTTC.

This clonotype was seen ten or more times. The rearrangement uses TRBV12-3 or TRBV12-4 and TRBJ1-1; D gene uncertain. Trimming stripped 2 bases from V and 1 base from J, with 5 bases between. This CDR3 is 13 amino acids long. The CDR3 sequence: CASSLLANTEAFF. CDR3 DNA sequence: TGTGCCAGCAGTTTATTAGCGAACACTGAAGCTTTCTTT.

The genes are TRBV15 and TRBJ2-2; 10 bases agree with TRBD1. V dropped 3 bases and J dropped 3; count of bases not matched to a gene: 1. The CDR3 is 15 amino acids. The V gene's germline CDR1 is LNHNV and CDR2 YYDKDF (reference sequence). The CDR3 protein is CATSRGQGYTGELFF. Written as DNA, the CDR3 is TGTGCCACCAGCAGGGGACAGGGGTACACCGGGGAGCTGTTTTTT.

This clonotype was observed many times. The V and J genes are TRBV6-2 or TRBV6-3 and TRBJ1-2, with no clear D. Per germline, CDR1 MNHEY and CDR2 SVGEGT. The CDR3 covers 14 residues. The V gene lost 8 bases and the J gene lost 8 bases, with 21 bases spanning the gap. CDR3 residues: CASGYVATGPGYTF. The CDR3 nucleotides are TGTGCCAGCGGATACGTTGCGACCGGTCCAGGCTACACCTTC.

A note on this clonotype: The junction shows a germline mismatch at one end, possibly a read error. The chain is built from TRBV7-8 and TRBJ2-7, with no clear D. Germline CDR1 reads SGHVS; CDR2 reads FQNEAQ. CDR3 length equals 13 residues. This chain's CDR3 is CAGSRRLGNEQYF. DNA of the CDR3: TGTGCCGGCAGTCGGCGGCTTGGTAACGAGCAGTACTTC.

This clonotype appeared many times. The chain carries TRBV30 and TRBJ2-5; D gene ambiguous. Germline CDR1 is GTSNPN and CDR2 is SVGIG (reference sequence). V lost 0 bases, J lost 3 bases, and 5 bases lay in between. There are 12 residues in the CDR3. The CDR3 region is CAWSVREETQYF. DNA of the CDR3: TGTGCCTGGAGTGTTCGTGAAGAGACCCAGTACTTC.

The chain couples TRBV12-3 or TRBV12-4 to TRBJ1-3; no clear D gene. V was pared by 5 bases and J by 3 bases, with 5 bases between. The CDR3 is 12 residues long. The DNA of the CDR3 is TGTGCCAGCAGTCCCAGTGGAAACACCATATATTTT. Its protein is CASSPSGNTIYF.

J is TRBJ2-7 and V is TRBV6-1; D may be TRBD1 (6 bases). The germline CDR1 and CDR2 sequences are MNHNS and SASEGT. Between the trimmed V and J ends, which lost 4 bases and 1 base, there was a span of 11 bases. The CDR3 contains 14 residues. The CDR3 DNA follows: TGTGCCAGCAGTGTGACAGGCTTTTCCTACGAGCAGTACTTC. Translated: CASSVTGFSYEQYF.

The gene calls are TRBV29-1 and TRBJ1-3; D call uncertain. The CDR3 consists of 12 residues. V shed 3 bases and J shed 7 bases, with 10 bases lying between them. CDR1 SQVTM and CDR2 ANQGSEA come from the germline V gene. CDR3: CSVEKQGNTIYF. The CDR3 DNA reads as TGCAGCGTTGAGAAGCAAGGGAACACCATATATTTT. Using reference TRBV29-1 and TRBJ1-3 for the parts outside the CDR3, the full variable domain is SAVISQKPSRDICQRGTSLTIQCQVDSQVTMMFWYRQQPGQSLTLIATANQGSEATYESGFVIDKFPISRPNLTFSTLTVSNMSPEDSSIYLCSVEKQGNTIYFGEGSWLTVV.

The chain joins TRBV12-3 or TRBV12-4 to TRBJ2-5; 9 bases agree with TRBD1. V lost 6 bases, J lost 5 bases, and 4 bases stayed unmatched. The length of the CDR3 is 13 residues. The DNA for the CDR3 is TGTGCCAGCAGACAGACAGGGGGTGAGACCCAGTACTTC. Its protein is CASRQTGGETQYF.

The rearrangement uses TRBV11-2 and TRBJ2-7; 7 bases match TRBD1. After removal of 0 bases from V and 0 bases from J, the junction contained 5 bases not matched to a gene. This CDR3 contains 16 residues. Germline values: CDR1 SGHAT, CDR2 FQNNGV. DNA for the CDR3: TGTGCCAGCAGCTTAGAGCCGACAGGGTACTCCTACGAGCAGTACTTC. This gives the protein CASSLEPTGYSYEQYF.

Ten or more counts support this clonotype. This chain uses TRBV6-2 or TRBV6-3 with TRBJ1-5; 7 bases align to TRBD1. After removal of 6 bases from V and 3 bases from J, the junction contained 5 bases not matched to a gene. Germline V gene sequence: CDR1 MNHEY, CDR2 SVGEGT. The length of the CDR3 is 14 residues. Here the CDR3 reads CASSLDRANQPQHF. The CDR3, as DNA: TGTGCCAGCAGCCTTGACAGGGCCAATCAGCCCCAGCATTTT.